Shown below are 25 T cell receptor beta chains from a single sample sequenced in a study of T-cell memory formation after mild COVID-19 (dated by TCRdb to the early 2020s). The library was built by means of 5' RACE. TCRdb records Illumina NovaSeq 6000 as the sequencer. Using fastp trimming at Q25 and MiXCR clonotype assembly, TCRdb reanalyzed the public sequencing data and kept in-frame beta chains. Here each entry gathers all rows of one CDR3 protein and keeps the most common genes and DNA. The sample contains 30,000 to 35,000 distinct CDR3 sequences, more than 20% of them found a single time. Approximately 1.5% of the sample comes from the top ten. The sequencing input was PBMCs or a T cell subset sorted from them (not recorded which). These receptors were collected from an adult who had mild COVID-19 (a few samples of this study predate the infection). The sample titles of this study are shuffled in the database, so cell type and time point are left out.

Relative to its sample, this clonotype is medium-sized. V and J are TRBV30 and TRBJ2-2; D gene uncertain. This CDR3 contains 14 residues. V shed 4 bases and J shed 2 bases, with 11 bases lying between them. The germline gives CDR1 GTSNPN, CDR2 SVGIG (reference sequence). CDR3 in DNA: TGTGCCTGGAAAACAAAACAAAACACCGGGGAGCTGTTTTTT. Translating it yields CAWKTKQNTGELFF.

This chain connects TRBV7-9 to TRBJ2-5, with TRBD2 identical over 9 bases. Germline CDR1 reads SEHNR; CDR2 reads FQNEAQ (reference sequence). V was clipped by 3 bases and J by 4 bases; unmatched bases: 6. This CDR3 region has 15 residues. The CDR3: CASSLGTSSRETQYF. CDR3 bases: TGTGCCAGCAGCTTGGGGACTAGCTCTCGAGAGACCCAGTACTTC.

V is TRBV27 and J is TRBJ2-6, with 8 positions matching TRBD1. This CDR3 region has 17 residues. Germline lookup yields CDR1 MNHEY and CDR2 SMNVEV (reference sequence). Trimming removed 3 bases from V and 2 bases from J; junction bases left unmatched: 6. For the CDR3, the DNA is TGTGCCAGCAGTTTTCGAGCAGGGGGCGCTGGGGCCAACGTCCTGACTTTC. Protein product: CASSFRAGGAGANVLTF.

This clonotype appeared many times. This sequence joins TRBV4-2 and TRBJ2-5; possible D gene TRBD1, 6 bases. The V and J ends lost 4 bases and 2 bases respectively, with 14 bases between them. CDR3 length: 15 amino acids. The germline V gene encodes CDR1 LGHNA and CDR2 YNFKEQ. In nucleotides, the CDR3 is TGTGCCAGCAGCCCAACAACCGGACAGCAAGAGACCCAGTACTTC. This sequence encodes CASSPTTGQQETQYF.

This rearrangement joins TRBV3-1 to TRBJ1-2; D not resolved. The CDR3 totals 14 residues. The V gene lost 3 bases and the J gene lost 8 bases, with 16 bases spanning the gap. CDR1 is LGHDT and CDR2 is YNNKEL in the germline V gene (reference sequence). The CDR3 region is CASSHETRARGYTF. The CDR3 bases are TGTGCCAGCAGCCACGAAACCCGGGCGCGGGGCTACACCTTC.

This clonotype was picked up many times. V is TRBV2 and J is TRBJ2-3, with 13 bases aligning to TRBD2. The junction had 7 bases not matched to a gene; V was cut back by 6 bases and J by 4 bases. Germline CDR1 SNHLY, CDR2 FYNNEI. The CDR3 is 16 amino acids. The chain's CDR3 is CASSDGLAGDADTQYF. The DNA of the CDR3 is TGTGCCAGCAGCGATGGACTAGCGGGGGATGCAGATACGCAGTATTTT.

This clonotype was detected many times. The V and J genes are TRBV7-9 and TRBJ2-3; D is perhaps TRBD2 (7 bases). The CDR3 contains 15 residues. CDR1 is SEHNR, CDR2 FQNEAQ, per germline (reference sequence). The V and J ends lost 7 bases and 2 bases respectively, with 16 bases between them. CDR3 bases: TGTGCCAGCACCCAAGGGGGGGGCAACACAGATACGCAGTATTTT. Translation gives CASTQGGGNTDTQYF.

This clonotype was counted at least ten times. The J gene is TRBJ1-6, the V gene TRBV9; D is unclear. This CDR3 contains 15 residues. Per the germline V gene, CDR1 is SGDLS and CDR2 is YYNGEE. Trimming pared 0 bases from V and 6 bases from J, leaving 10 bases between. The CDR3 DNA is TGTGCCAGCAGCGTAGATGAACAGATTAATTCACCCCTCCACTTT. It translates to CASSVDEQINSPLHF.

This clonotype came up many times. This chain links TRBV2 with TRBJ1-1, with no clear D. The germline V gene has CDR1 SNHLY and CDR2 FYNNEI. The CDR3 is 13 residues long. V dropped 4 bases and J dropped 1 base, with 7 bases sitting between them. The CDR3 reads CASSGQRNTEAFF. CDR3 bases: TGTGCCAGCAGTGGGCAGAGGAACACTGAAGCTTTCTTT.

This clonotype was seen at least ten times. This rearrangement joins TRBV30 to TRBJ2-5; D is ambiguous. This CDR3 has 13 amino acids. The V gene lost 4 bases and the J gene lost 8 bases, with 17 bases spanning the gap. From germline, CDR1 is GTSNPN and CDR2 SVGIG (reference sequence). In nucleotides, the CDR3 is TGTGCCTGGACGAGCAAGGCCAAGAGAACCCAGTACTTC. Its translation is CAWTSKAKRTQYF. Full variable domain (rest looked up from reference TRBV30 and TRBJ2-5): SQTIHQWPATLVQPVGSPLSLECTVEGTSNPNLYWYRQAAGRGLQLLFYSVGIGQISSEVPQNLSASRPQDRQFILSSKKLLLSDSGFYLCAWTSKAKRTQYFGPGTRLLVL.

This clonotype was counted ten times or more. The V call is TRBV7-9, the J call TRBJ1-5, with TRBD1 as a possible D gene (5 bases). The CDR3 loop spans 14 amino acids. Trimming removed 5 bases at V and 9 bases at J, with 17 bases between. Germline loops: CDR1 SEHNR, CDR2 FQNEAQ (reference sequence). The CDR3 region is CASSLGEGWLPQHF. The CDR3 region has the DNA TGTGCCAGCAGCCTAGGGGAGGGCTGGTTGCCCCAGCATTTT. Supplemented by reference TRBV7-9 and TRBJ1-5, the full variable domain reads DTGVSQNPRHKITKRGQNVTFRCDPISEHNRLYWYRQTLGQGPEFLTYFQNEAQLEKSRLLSDRFSAERPKGSFSTLEIQRTEQGDSAMYLCASSLGEGWLPQHFGDGTRLSIL.

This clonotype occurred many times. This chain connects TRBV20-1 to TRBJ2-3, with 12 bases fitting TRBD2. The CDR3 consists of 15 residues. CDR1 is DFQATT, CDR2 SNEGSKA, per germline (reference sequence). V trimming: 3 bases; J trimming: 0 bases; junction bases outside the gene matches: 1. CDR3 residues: CSASGTSGSTDTQYF. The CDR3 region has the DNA TGCAGTGCTAGTGGGACTAGCGGGAGCACAGATACGCAGTATTTT.

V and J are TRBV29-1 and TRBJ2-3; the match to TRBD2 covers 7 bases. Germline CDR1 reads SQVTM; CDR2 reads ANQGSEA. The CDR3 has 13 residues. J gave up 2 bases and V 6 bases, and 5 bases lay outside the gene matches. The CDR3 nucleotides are TGCAGCGTGGGGGGGGGGAACACAGATACGCAGTATTTT. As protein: CSVGGGNTDTQYF.

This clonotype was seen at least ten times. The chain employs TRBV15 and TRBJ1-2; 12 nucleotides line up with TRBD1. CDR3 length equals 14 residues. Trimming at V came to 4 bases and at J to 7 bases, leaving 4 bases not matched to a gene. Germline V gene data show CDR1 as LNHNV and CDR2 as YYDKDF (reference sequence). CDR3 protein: CATSTGTGGFGYTF. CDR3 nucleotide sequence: TGTGCCACCAGCACCGGGACAGGGGGCTTTGGCTACACCTTC.

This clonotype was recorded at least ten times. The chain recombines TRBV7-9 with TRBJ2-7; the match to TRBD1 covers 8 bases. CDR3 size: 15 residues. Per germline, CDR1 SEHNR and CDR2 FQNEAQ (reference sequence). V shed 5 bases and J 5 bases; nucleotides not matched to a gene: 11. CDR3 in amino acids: CASSPLRQGANEQYF. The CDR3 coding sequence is TGTGCCAGCAGCCCCCTGCGGCAGGGGGCAAACGAGCAGTACTTC.

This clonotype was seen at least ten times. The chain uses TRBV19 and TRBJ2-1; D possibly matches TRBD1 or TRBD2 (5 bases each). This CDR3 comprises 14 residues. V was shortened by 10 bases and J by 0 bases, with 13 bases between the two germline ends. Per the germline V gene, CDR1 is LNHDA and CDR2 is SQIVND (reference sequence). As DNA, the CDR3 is TGTGCCACTAATGAGGGGAGCTCCTACAATGAGCAGTTCTTC. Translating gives CATNEGSSYNEQFF.

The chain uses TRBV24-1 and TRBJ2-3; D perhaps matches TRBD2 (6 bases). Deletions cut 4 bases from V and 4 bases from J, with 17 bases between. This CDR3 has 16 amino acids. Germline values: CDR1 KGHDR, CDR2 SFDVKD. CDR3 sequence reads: CATSDRLRDFADTQYF. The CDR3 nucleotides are TGTGCCACCAGTGACCGCCTCCGGGACTTCGCAGATACGCAGTATTTT.

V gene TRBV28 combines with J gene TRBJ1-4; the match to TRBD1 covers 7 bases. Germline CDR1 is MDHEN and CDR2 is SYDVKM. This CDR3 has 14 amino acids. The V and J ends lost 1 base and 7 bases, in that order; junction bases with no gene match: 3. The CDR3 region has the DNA TGTGCCAGCAGTTTATACAGGGGTGGTGAAAAACTGTTTTTT. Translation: CASSLYRGGEKLFF. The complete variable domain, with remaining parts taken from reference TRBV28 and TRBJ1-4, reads DVKVTQSSRYLVKRTGEKVFLECVQDMDHENMFWYRQDPGLGLRLIYFSYDVKMKEKGDIPEGYSVSREKKERFSLILESASTNQTSMYLCASSLYRGGEKLFFGSGTQLSVL.

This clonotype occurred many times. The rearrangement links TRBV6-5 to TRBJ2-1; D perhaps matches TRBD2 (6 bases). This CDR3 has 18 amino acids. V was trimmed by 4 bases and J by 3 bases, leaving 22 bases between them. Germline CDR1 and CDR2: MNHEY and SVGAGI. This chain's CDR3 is CASSSGARPQAGYNEQFF. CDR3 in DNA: TGTGCCAGCAGTTCGGGAGCTCGGCCCCAGGCAGGCTACAATGAGCAGTTCTTC.

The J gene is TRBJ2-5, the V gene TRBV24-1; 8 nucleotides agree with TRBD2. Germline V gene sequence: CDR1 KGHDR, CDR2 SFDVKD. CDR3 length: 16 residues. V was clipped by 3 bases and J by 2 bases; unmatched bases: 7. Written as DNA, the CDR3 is TGTGCCACCAGTGATGAGAGCGGGAGTGCACAAGAGACCCAGTACTTC. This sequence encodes CATSDESGSAQETQYF.

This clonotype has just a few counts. CDR3 coding DNA: TGTGCCGCCTCAGAGGGGGCAGGCGACGAGCAGTACTTC. Translation: CAASEGAGDEQYF. This chain links TRBV24-1 with TRBJ2-7, with TRBD1 matching 7 bases. Trimming cost V 12 bases and J 5 bases; bases outside gene matches: 12. This CDR3 is 13 amino acids long. From germline, CDR1 is KGHDR and CDR2 SFDVKD.

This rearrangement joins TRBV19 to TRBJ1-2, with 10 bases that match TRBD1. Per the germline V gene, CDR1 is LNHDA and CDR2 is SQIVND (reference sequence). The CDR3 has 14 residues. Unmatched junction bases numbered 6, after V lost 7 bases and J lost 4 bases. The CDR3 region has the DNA TGTGCCAGTATCGACAGGGGGCGCGTCTATGGCTACACCTTC. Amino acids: CASIDRGRVYGYTF.

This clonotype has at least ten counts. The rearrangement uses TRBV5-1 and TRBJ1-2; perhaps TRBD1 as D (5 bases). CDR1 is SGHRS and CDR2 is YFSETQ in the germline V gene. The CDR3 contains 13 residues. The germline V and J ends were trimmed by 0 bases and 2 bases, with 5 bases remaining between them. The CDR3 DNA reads TGCGCCAGCAGCTTGGGACAGAACTATGGCTACACCTTC. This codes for CASSLGQNYGYTF. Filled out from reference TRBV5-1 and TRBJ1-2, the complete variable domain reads KAGVTQTPRYLIKTRGQQVTLSCSPISGHRSVSWYQQTPGQGLQFLFEYFSETQRNKGNFPGRFSGRQFSNSRSEMNVSTLELGDSALYLCASSLGQNYGYTFGSGTRLTVV.

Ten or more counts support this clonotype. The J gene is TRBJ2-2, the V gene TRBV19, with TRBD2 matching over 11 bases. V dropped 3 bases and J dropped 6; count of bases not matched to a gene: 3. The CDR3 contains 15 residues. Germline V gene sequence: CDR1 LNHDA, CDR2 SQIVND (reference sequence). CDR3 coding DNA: TGTGCCAGTAGTATTAGCGGGGGGGCCGCCGGGGAGCTGTTTTTT. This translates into CASSISGGAAGELFF.

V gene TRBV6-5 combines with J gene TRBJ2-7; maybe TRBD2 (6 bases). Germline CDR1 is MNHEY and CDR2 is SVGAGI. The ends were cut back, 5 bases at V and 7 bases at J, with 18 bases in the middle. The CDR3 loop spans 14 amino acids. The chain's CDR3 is CASSPELSAGEQYF. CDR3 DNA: TGTGCCAGCAGTCCCGAATTATCGGCGGGAGAGCAGTACTTC.